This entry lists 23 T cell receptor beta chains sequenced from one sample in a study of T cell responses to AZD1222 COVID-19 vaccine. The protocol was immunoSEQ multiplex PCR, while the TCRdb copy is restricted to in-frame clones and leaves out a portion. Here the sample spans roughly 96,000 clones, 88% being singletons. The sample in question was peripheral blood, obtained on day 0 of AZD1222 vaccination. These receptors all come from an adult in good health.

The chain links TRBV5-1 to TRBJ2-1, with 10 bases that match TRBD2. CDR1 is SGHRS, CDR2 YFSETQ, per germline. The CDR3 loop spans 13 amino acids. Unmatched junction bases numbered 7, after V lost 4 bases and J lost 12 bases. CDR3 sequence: CASSPQREGLQFF. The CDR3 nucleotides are TGCGCCAGCAGCCCTCAGCGGGAGGGCTTGCAGTTCTTC. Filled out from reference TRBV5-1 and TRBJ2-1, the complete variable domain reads KAGVTQTPRYLIKTRGQQVTLSCSPISGHRSVSWYQQTPGQGLQFLFEYFSETQRNKGNFPGRFSGRQFSNSRSEMNVSTLELGDSALYLCASSPQREGLQFFGPGTRLTVL.

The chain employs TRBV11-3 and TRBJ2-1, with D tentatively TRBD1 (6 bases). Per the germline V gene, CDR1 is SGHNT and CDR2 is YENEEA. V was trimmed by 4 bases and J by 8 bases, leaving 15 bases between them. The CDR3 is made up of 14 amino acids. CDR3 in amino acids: CASSSVGARDEQFF. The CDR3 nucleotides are TGTGCCAGCAGCTCAGTGGGGGCTAGGGATGAGCAGTTCTTC.

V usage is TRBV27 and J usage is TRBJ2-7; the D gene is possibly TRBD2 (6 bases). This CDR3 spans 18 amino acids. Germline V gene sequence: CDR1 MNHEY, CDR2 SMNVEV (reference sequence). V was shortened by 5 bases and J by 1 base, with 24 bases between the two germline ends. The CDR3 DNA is TGTGCCAGCAGTCCGGCCGGATCAGTTTATCGGGGGTCCTACGAGCAGTACTTC. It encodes CASSPAGSVYRGSYEQYF.

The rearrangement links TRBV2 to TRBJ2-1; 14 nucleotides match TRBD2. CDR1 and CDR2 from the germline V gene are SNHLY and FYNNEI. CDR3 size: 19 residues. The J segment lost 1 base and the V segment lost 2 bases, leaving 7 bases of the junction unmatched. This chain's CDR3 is CASSEMLTSGRGSYNEQFF. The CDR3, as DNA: TGTGCCAGCAGTGAAATGCTGACTAGCGGGAGGGGATCCTACAATGAGCAGTTCTTC.

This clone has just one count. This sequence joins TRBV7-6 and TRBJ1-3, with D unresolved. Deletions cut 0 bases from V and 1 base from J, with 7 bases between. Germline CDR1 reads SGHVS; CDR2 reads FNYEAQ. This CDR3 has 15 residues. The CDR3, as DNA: TGTGCCAGCAGCTTAGCGCGAGGGTCTGGAAACACCATATATTTT. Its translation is CASSLARGSGNTIYF.

The chain's CDR3 is CASSLELGYEQYF. The CDR3, as DNA: TGCGCCAGCAGCTTAGAACTAGGCTACGAGCAGTACTTC. This chain links TRBV5-1 with TRBJ2-7, with D perhaps TRBD2 (5 bases). V lost 2 bases to trimming and J lost 3 bases, with 9 bases between them. The CDR3 contains 13 residues. Germline lookup yields CDR1 SGHRS and CDR2 YFSETQ.

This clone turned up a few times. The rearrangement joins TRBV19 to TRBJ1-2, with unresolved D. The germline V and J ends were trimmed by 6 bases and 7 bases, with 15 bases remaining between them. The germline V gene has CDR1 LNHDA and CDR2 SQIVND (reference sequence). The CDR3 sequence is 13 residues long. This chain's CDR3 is CASRKSGSLGYTF. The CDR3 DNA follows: TGTGCCAGTAGAAAAAGTGGCAGTCTTGGCTACACCTTC.

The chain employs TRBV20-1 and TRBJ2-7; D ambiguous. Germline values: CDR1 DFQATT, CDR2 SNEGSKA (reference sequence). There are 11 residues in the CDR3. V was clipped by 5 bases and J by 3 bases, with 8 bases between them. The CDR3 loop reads CSASPDYEQYF. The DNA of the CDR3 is TGCAGTGCTTCCCCGGACTACGAGCAGTACTTC.

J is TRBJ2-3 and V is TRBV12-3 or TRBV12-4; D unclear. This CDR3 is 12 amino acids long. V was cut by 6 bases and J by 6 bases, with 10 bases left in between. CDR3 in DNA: TGTGCCAGCAGATTAAGACCTGATACGCAGTATTTT. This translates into CASRLRPDTQYF.

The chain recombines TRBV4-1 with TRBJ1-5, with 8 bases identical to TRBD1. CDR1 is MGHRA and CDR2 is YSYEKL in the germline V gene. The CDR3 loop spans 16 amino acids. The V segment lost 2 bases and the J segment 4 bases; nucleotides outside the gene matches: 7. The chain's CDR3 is CASSQHGTGGNQPQHF. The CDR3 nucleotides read TGCGCCAGCAGCCAACACGGGACAGGCGGAAATCAGCCCCAGCATTTT.

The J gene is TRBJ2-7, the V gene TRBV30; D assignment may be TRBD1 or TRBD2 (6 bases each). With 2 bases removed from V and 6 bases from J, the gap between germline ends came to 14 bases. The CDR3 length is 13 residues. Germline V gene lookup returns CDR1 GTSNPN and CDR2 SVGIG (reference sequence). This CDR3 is CAWSKGGLAEQYF. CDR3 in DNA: TGTGCCTGGAGTAAGGGGGGACTGGCCGAGCAGTACTTC.

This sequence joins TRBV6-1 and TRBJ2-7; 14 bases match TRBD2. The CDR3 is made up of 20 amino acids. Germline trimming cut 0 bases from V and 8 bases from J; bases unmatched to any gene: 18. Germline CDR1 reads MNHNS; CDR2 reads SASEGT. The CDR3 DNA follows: TGTGCCAGCAGTGAAGCGGTCGGACAGGGACTAGCGGGAGCTAGTCCTCAGCAGTACTTC. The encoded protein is CASSEAVGQGLAGASPQQYF.

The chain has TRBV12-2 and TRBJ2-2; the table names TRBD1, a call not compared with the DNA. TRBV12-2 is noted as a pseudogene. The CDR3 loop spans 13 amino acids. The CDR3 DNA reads TGTGCTTACGAGACAGGCGACACCGGGGAGCTGTTTTTT. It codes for CAYETGDTGELFF.

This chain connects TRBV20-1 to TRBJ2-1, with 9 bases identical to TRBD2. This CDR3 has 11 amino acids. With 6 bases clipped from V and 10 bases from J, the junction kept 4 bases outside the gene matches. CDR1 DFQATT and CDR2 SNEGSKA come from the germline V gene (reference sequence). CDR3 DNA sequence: TGCAGTGCCCATGGACTAGCGGAGCAGTTCTTC. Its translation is CSAHGLAEQFF.

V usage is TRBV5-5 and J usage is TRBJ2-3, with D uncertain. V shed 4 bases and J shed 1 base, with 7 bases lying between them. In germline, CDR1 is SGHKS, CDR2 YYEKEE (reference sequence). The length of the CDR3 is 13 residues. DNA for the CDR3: TGTGCCAGCAGCGAATTCGGCACAGATACGCAGTATTTT. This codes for CASSEFGTDTQYF.

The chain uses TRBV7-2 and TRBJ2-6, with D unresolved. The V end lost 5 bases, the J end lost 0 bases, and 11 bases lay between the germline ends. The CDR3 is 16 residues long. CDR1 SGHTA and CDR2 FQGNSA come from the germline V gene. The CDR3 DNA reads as TGTGCCAGCAGCCTCGCAGATAACTCTGGGGCCAACGTCCTGACTTTC. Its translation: CASSLADNSGANVLTF. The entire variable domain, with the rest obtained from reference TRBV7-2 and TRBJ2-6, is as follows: GAGVSQSPSNKVTEKGKDVELRCDPISGHTALYWYRQSLGQGLEFLIYFQGNSAPDKSGLPSDRFSAERTGGSVSTLTIQRTQQEDSAVYLCASSLADNSGANVLTFGAGSRLTVL.

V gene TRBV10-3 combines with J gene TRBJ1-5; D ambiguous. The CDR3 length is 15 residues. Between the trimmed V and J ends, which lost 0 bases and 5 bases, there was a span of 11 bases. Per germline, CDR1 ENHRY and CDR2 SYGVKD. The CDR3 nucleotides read TGTGCCATCAGTGAGTCGAGAGGGTCAGATCAGCCCCAGCATTTT. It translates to CAISESRGSDQPQHF.

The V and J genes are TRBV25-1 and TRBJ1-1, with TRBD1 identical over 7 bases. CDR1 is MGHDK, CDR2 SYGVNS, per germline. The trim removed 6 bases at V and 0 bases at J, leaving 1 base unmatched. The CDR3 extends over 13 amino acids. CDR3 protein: CASRTGLNTEAFF. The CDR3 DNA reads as TGTGCCAGCAGGACAGGGTTGAACACTGAAGCTTTCTTT.

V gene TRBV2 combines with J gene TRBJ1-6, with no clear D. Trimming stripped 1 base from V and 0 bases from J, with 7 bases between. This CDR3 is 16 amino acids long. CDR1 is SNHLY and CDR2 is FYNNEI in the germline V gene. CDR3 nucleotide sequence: TGTGCCAGCAGTGAAGAGGCGAGCTCCTATAATTCACCCCTCCACTTT. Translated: CASSEEASSYNSPLHF.

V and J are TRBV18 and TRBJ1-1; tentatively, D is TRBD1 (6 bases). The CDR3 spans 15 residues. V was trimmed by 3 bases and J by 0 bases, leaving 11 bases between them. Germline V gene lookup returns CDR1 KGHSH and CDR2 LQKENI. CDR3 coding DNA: TGTGCCAGCTCACCGACAGGAGGCATGAACACTGAAGCTTTCTTT. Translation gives CASSPTGGMNTEAFF. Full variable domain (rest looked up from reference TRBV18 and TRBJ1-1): NAGVMQNPRHLVRRRGQEARLRCSPMKGHSHVYWYRQLPEEGLKFMVYLQKENIIDESGMPKERFSAEFPKEGPSILRIQQVVRGDSAAYFCASSPTGGMNTEAFFGQGTRLTVV.

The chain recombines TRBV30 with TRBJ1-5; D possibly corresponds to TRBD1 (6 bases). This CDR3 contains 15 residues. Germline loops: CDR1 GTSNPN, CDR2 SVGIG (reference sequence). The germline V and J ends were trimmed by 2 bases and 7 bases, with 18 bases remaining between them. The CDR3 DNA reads TGTGCCTGGAGTCGGGGTCAGGGGTTGTTGCAGCCCCAGCATTTT. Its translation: CAWSRGQGLLQPQHF.

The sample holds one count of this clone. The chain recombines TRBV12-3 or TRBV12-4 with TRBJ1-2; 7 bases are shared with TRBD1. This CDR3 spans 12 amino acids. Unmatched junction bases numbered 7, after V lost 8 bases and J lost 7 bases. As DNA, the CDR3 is TGTGCCAGCGCAGGGGGTCGCGGTGGCTACACCTTC. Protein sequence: CASAGGRGGYTF.

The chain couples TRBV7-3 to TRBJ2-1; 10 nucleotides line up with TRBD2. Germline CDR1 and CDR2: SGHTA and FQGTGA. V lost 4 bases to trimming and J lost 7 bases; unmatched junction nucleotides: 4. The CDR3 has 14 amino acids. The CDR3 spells CASSSGTSVNEQFF. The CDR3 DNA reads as TGTGCCAGCAGCTCTGGGACTAGCGTGAATGAGCAGTTCTTC. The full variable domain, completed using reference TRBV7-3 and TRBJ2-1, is GAGVSQTPSNKVTEKGKYVELRCDPISGHTALYWYRQSLGQGPEFLIYFQGTGAADDSGLPNDRFFAVRPEGSVSTLKIQRTERGDSAVYLCASSSGTSVNEQFFGPGTRLTVL.